These 10 T cell receptor beta chains were sequenced from one sample in a study of T cells in Graves' hyperthyroidism and ophthalmopathy. Regions amplified from RNA transcripts were the TCR beta CDR3 regions. First-round RT-PCR targeting the TCR CDR3 was performed with the HTBI primer set. TCRdb reanalysed the multiplex PCR reads using MiXCR and keeps one entry per CDR3 protein. The sample holds 300,000 to 400,000 distinct CDR3 sequences; 18% are singletons and the top ten take 45% to 55%. The material sequenced was blood. These receptors were taken from a woman aged 45 to 65 with Graves' hyperthyroidism.

A few counts support this clonotype. The gene calls are TRBV6-1 and TRBJ1-1; the D is unclear. Trimming shortened V by 7 bases and J by 4 bases, and 13 bases separated the two germline ends. Germline V gives CDR1 MNHNS, CDR2 SASEGT. The CDR3 covers 13 residues. CDR3: CASKGSMSTEAFF. As DNA, the CDR3 is TGTGCCAGCAAGGGCAGCATGAGCACTGAAGCTTTCTTT.

This clonotype was counted between two and nine times. One end of the junction does not line up with germline, which may come from a read error. V is TRBV10-3 and J is TRBJ2-2; unclear D gene. CDR1 is ENHRY and CDR2 is SYGVKD in the germline V gene. This CDR3 has 13 amino acids. In DNA, the CDR3 is TGTGCCATCAGTGAGTCGAATACCGGGGAGCTGTTTTTT. Amino acid sequence: CAISESNTGELFF.

This clonotype was seen repeatedly, ten times or more. The rearrangement links TRBV7-9 to TRBJ1-1; D is ambiguous. The CDR3 runs to 13 residues. V was clipped by 1 base and J by 11 bases, with 14 bases between them. Germline CDR1 reads SEHNR; CDR2 reads FQNEAQ (reference sequence). Here the CDR3 DNA reads TGTGCCAGCAGCTTAGACCTGGCCTTGGAGGCTTTCTTT. Amino acids: CASSLDLALEAFF. The whole variable domain, filled in from reference TRBV7-9 and TRBJ1-1, reads DTGVSQNPRHKITKRGQNVTFRCDPISEHNRLYWYRQTLGQGPEFLTYFQNEAQLEKSRLLSDRFSAERPKGSFSTLEIQRTEQGDSAMYLCASSLDLALEAFFGQGTRLTVV.

This chain links TRBV3-1 with TRBJ2-3; D uncertain. Germline V lookup: CDR1 LGHDT, CDR2 YNNKEL (reference sequence). The V end lost 2 bases, the J end lost 5 bases, and 8 bases lay between the germline ends. The CDR3 extends over 13 amino acids. Written as DNA, the CDR3 is TGTGCCAGCAGCCAATATACGGGAGATACGCAGTATTTT. It is translated as CASSQYTGDTQYF.

This chain links TRBV20-1 with TRBJ2-7; 13 bases agree with TRBD2. V gave up 3 bases and J gave up 3 bases; unmatched junction bases: 5. The CDR3 runs 15 residues. CDR1 DFQATT and CDR2 SNEGSKA come from the germline V gene (reference sequence). CDR3 sequence (DNA): TGCAGTGCTAGGGCCGGGACTAGCGGGATCTACGAGCAGTACTTC. Translation: CSARAGTSGIYEQYF.

The chain couples TRBV5-1 to TRBJ2-2; 7 bases align to TRBD1. The length of the CDR3 is 14 residues. J was trimmed by 6 bases and V by 0 bases; bases with no gene match: 2. Germline CDR1 reads SGHRS; CDR2 reads YFSETQ. CDR3 bases: TGCGCCAGCAGCTTGGTAGGGGGCCCCGGGGAGCTGTTTTTT. Its translation is CASSLVGGPGELFF.

The J gene is TRBJ1-1, the V gene TRBV20-1; maybe TRBD1 (5 bases). The germline CDR1 and CDR2 sequences are DFQATT and SNEGSKA (reference sequence). The ends were cut back, 3 bases at V and 5 bases at J, with 13 bases in the middle. The CDR3 sequence is 13 residues long. The CDR3 here is CSARTLQGTEAFF. DNA for the CDR3: TGCAGTGCTAGGACCCTTCAGGGTACTGAAGCTTTCTTT.

This clonotype was counted many times. The rearrangement joins TRBV18 to TRBJ1-1, with 7 bases that match TRBD1. CDR1 and CDR2 from the germline V gene are KGHSH and LQKENI. CDR3 length equals 15 residues. The trim removed 3 bases at V and 0 bases at J, leaving 4 bases unmatched. CDR3 in amino acids: CASSPRTGLNTEAFF. CDR3 DNA sequence: TGTGCCAGCTCACCTAGGACAGGCTTGAACACTGAAGCTTTCTTT.

This chain connects TRBV6-2 or TRBV6-3 to TRBJ2-1; the D gene is possibly TRBD1 (5 bases). The germline V gene encodes CDR1 MNHEY and CDR2 SVGEGT. V was cut by 6 bases and J by 0 bases, with 12 bases left in between. The CDR3 has 15 residues. The CDR3 coding sequence is TGTGCCAGCAGACGGACACAGATCTCCTACAATGAGCAGTTCTTC. It is translated as CASRRTQISYNEQFF.

This clonotype has ten or more counts. This chain joins TRBV20-1 and TRBJ2-3; 7 positions match TRBD1. The germline gives CDR1 DFQATT, CDR2 SNEGSKA (reference sequence). This CDR3 contains 15 residues. V lost 0 bases to trimming and J lost 0 bases; unmatched junction nucleotides: 3. CDR3 nucleotide sequence: TGCAGTGCTAGAGATACAGGGGAGAGCACAGATACGCAGTATTTT. Its translation is CSARDTGESTDTQYF.